A single sample is the source of the 14 T cell receptor beta chains below, sequenced in a study of T cell repertoires in cytomegalovirus infection. TCRdb recomputed calls from the reads with MiXCR, one row per CDR3 protein. The sample consists of about 740,000 distinct CDR3 sequences, less than 40% of them appearing once. Sequencing was done on a sample of PBMCs. These receptor sequences come from a human donor in good health (CMV status not recorded). Some clones in this sample may be carry-over from other donors' samples.

The sample holds a few counts of this clonotype. The V call is TRBV7-2, the J call TRBJ1-5, with D hard to call. CDR3 length: 13 residues. Per germline, CDR1 SGHTA and CDR2 FQGNSA. Trimming took off 1 base at V and 5 bases at J, with 6 bases between the two ends. Here the CDR3 DNA reads TGTGCCAGCAGCTTAGAGAGAGATCAGCCCCAGCATTTT. Translation gives CASSLERDQPQHF.

This chain uses TRBV30 with TRBJ2-5; D is ambiguous. Trimming took off 0 bases at V and 14 bases at J, with 16 bases between the two ends. This CDR3 comprises 12 residues. Germline lookup yields CDR1 GTSNPN and CDR2 SVGIG (reference sequence). The CDR3 nucleotides are TGTGCCTGGAGTGTAGGGCAAGTATATCCCTACTTC. As protein: CAWSVGQVYPYF.

The V call is TRBV7-9, the J call TRBJ1-2; D gene unclear. CDR3 length: 13 amino acids. Germline CDR1 reads SEHNR; CDR2 reads FQNEAQ (reference sequence). The V and J ends lost 0 bases and 3 bases respectively, with 5 bases between them. The CDR3 bases are TGTGCCAGCAGCTTAGCGCACGACTATGGCTACACCTTC. This sequence encodes CASSLAHDYGYTF.

The chain combines TRBV6-2 or TRBV6-3 with TRBJ1-5, with 8 positions matching TRBD1. With 9 bases clipped from V and 2 bases from J, the junction kept 9 bases outside the gene matches. The V gene's germline CDR1 is MNHEY and CDR2 SVGEGT. This CDR3 is 15 amino acids long. CDR3 region: CASRRGQGGNQPQHF. The DNA of the CDR3 is TGTGCCAGTAGAAGAGGACAGGGAGGCAATCAGCCCCAGCATTTT.

This clonotype was seen repeatedly, ten times or more. The chain combines TRBV7-2 with TRBJ2-3; D may be TRBD2 (5 bases). The CDR3 is 18 residues long. The V gene's germline CDR1 is SGHTA and CDR2 FQGNSA. Trimming pared 5 bases from V and 1 base from J, leaving 22 bases between. The DNA of the CDR3 is TGTGCCAGCAGCCCGAGGAGGAGGACCGTTGGGCGCACAGATACGCAGTATTTT. It is translated as CASSPRRRTVGRTDTQYF.

The CDR3 DNA reads TGCAGCGACCAGCGGGGTAGGGGAGATACGCAGTATTTT. Translating it yields CSDQRGRGDTQYF. V and J are TRBV20-1 and TRBJ2-3; TRBD2 matches at 7 bases. Looked up from germline, CDR1 is DFQATT and CDR2 is SNEGSKA (reference sequence). CDR3 length: 13 residues.

This chain connects TRBV7-2 to TRBJ1-5, with 7 bases lining up with TRBD1. Germline V gene sequence: CDR1 SGHTA, CDR2 FQGNSA. The V segment lost 5 bases and the J segment 6 bases; nucleotides outside the gene matches: 13. The CDR3 has 16 residues. CDR3 sequence: CASSPVTGASGQPQHF. CDR3 DNA sequence: TGTGCCAGCAGCCCGGTCACAGGGGCATCGGGTCAGCCCCAGCATTTT.

In the case of this clonotype: A junction end diverges from the germline sequence, so it may reflect a read error. This chain connects TRBV12-3 or TRBV12-4 to TRBJ2-1; unclear D gene. This CDR3 is built from 12 residues. The CDR3 region has the DNA TGTGCAAGCAGTTCAGACTCTATGTTGACGTTCTTC. Translation gives CASSSDSMLTFF.

V gene TRBV2 combines with J gene TRBJ2-3; tentatively, D is TRBD1 (5 bases). Trimming removed 6 bases at V and 2 bases at J, with 12 bases between. The CDR3 is 14 amino acids. CDR1 is SNHLY, CDR2 FYNNEI, per germline. The CDR3 here is CASSRAENTDTQYF. CDR3 sequence (DNA): TGTGCCAGCAGCAGGGCGGAAAACACAGATACGCAGTATTTT.

This clonotype was seen only a few times. The CDR3: CASSRERATEAFF. The CDR3 DNA follows: TGTGCCAGCAGCCGAGAACGGGCCACTGAAGCTTTCTTT. V and J are TRBV7-2 and TRBJ1-1; no clear D gene. Trimming shortened V by 5 bases and J by 4 bases, and 11 bases separated the two germline ends. Germline V gene lookup returns CDR1 SGHTA and CDR2 FQGNSA. The CDR3 loop spans 13 amino acids.

J is TRBJ1-3 and V is TRBV30, with D unclear. The germline V gene has CDR1 GTSNPN and CDR2 SVGIG (reference sequence). V dropped 6 bases and J dropped 0 bases, with 9 bases sitting between them. The CDR3 spans 13 residues. This chain's CDR3 is CACGPDSGNTIYF. The CDR3 nucleotides read TGTGCCTGCGGCCCGGACTCTGGAAACACCATATATTTT.

A single count supports this clonotype. This chain uses TRBV20-1 with TRBJ2-1; 12 nucleotides agree with TRBD2. Germline lookup yields CDR1 DFQATT and CDR2 SNEGSKA (reference sequence). V lost 6 bases and J lost 2; bases outside the gene matches: 2. This CDR3 contains 14 residues. Here the CDR3 reads CSATSGGTYNEQFF. As DNA, the CDR3 is TGCAGTGCGACTAGCGGGGGTACCTACAATGAGCAGTTCTTC.

V is TRBV12-3 or TRBV12-4 and J is TRBJ1-4; no firm D call. The CDR3 extends over 13 amino acids. The V end lost 5 bases, the J end lost 8 bases, and 12 bases lay between the germline ends. This CDR3 reads CASSPPGSEKLFF. The DNA of the CDR3 is TGTGCCAGCAGTCCCCCCGGTAGCGAAAAACTGTTTTTT.

CDR3 protein: CASSYAGGYDQPQHF. DNA for the CDR3: TGTGCCAGCAGTTACGCAGGGGGGTACGATCAGCCCCAGCATTTT. The rearrangement joins TRBV6-5 to TRBJ1-5; 7 nucleotides align to TRBD1. V gave up 2 bases and J gave up 5 bases; unmatched junction bases: 6. This CDR3 has 15 residues. Germline lookup yields CDR1 MNHEY and CDR2 SVGAGI.